The clone carrying this T cell receptor beta chain was found many times. What it recognizes is unknown. This entry is derived from a study of CD8 T cells in ankylosing spondylitis. Study outcomes and limitations: Disease-associated clones were reportedly significantly overrepresented in matched ankylosing spondylitis synovial fluid.

With molecular barcodes, quantitative 5'-RACE was used to make the TCR beta libraries. TCRdb reanalysed the 5' RACE reads using MiXCR and keeps one entry per CDR3 protein. The data contain 85,000 to 100,000 distinct CDR3 sequences, 8.5% to 9% of them singletons. Germline V gives CDR1 SGHRS, CDR2 YFSETQ. The CDR3 runs to 15 residues. After removal of 2 bases from V and 0 bases from J, the junction contained 1 base not matched to a gene. The chain carries TRBV5-1 and TRBJ2-3, with 9 bases matching TRBD2. The TCR comes from a male donor with ankylosing spondylitis or in good health (not recorded which). The sequencing sample was made of blood, either unsorted or a sorted T cell fraction (not recorded which). The CDR3 spells CASSFAGGSTDTQYF. The CDR3, as DNA: TGCGCCAGCAGCTTCGCGGGGGGGAGCACAGATACGCAGTATTTT.